This paragraph reports one T cell receptor beta chain. This clonotype was seen repeatedly, ten times or more. The target of this receptor is not known. No quality values exist for individual bases; no much larger clone is one base distant. This sample is drawn from a study of response to subunit inactivated influenza vaccine (dated by TCRdb to 2016 to 2018). At the level of the whole study: Deep quantitative profiling of the T cell receptor repertoire was used in the study to follow responses to a trivalent subunit inactivated influenza vaccine.

Counted from cysteine to phenylalanine, this CDR3 has 13 amino acids. The retained sequence is limited to the CDR3, 39 bases, with the frame set at the first base. Relative to germline, V is 5 bases shorter and J is 2 bases shorter, with 11 bases between their ends. From a lookup of the germline V gene (reference sequence), CDR1 and CDR2 are DFQATT and SNEGSKA. What the authors observed across the whole study: It was suggested by the authors that each seasonal influenza vaccination may recruit only a limited number of new T cells.

Libraries were constructed by RT-PCR. Sequencing relied on an Illumina HiSeq 2500. The public reads were reanalyzed by TCRdb: fastp trimming at Q25, MiXCR alignment, in-frame beta chains only. Every distinct CDR3 protein forms one entry, paired with its most common genes and DNA. The sample contains about 520,000 distinct CDR3 sequences, around 25% of them found a single time. Less than 2.5% of the sample goes to the ten largest clones. The sequence came from a man aged 50-60 years who received an inactivated influenza vaccine. Donor details come from another sample of the same person, matched by shared clones. This specimen was CD4+ T cells sorted from PBMCs, taken 5 to 6 days after vaccination. The rearrangement joined TRBV20-1 to TRBJ2-3; the D segment might be TRBD1 or TRBD2, since each matches 5 bases. The DNA sequence follows: TGCAGTGCTCCCGCAGGGACCACAGATACGCAGTATTTT. This encodes CSAPAGTTDTQYF.